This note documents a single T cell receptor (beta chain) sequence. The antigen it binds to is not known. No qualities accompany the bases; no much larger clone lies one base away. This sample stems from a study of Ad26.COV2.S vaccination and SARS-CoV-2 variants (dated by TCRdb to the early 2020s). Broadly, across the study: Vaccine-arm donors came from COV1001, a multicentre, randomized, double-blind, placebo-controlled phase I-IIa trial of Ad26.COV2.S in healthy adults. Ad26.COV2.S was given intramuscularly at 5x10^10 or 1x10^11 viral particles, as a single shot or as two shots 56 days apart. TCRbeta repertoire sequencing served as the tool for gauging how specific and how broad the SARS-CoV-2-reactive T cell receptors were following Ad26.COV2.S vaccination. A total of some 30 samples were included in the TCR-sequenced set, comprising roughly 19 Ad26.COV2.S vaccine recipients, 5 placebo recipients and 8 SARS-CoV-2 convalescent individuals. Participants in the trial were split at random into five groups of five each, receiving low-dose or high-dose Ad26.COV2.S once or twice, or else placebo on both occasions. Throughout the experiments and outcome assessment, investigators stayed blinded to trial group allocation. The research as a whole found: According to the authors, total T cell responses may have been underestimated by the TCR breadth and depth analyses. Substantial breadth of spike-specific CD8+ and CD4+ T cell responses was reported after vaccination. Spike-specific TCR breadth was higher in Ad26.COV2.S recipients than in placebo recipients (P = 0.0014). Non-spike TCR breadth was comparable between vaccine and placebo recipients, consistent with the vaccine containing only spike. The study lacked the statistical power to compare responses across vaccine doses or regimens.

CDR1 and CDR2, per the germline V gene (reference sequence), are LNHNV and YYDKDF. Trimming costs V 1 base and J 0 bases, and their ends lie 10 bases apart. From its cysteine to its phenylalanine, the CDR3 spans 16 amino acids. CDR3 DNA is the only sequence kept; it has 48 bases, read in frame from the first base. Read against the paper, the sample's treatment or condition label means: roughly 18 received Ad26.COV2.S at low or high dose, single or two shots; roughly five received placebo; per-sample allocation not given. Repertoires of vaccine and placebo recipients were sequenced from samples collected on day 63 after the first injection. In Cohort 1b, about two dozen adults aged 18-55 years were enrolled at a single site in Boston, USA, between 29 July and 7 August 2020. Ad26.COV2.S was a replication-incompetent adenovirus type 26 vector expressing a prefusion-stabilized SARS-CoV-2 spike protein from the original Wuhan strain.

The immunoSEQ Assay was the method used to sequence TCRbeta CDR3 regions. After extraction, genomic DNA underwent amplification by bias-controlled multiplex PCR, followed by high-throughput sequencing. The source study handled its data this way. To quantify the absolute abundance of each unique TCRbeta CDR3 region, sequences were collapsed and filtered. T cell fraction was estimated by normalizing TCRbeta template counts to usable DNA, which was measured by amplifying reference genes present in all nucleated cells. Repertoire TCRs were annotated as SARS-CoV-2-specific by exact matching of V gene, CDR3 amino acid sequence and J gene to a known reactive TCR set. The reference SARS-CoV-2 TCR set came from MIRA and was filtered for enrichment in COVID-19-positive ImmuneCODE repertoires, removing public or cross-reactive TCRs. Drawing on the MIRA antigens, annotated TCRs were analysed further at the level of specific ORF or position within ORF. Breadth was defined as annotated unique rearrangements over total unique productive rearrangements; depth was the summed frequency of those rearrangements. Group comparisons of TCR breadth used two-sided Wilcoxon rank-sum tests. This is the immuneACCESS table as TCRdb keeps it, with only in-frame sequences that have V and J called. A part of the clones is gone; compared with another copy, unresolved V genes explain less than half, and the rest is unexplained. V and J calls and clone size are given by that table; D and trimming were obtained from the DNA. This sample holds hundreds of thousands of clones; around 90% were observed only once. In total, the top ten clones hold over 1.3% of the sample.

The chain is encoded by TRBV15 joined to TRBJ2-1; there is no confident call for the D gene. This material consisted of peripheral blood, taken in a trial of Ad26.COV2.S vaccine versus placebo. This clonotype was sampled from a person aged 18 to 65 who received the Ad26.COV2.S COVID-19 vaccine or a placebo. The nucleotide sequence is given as TGTGCCACCAGCAGAGCGACAAGCCTCTCCTACAATGAGCAGTTCTTC. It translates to CATSRATSLSYNEQFF.